This record concerns one T cell receptor (beta chain) sequence. Libraries were prepared by immunoSEQ multiplex PCR; TCRdb keeps only in-frame clonotypes and omits some of them. Of some 51,000 clones in the sample, about 96% were seen once. This sample was taken from a study of control samples from healthy donors and cancer patients. In germline, CDR1 is MNHNY, CDR2 SVGAGI (reference sequence). The CDR3 length is 12 residues. The ends were cut back, 5 bases at V and 7 bases at J, with 8 bases in the middle. The gene calls are TRBV6-6 and TRBJ1-4; D ambiguous. The sequenced material came from blood. This TCR came from a woman under 30 in good health. The CDR3 protein is CASSAPGEKLFF. The CDR3 coding sequence is TGTGCCAGCAGTGCCCCGGGTGAAAAACTGTTTTTT.